The sequence of this TCR beta chain was determined in a study of early stage breast cancer tumors. Whole-study context: ER+/PR+/HER2- status applied to about 70% of the 16 invasive breast tumors.

Libraries were prepared by immunoSEQ multiplex PCR; TCRdb keeps only in-frame clonotypes and omits some of them. Among tens of thousands of clones listed, approximately 79% were seen once. This CDR3 comprises 15 residues. V was pared by 8 bases and J by 5 bases, with 15 bases of the junction left unmatched. Per the germline V gene, CDR1 is GTSNPN and CDR2 is SVGIG (reference sequence). The sequencing sample was made of blood. This receptor was identified in a person between 55 and 69 years old with breast cancer. This chain joins TRBV30 and TRBJ2-3, with 8 bases lining up with TRBD2. In nucleotides, the CDR3 is TGTGCCACTGAGTCGGCGGGAGGTGTAGTAGATACGCAGTATTTT. The encoded protein is CATESAGGVVDTQYF.